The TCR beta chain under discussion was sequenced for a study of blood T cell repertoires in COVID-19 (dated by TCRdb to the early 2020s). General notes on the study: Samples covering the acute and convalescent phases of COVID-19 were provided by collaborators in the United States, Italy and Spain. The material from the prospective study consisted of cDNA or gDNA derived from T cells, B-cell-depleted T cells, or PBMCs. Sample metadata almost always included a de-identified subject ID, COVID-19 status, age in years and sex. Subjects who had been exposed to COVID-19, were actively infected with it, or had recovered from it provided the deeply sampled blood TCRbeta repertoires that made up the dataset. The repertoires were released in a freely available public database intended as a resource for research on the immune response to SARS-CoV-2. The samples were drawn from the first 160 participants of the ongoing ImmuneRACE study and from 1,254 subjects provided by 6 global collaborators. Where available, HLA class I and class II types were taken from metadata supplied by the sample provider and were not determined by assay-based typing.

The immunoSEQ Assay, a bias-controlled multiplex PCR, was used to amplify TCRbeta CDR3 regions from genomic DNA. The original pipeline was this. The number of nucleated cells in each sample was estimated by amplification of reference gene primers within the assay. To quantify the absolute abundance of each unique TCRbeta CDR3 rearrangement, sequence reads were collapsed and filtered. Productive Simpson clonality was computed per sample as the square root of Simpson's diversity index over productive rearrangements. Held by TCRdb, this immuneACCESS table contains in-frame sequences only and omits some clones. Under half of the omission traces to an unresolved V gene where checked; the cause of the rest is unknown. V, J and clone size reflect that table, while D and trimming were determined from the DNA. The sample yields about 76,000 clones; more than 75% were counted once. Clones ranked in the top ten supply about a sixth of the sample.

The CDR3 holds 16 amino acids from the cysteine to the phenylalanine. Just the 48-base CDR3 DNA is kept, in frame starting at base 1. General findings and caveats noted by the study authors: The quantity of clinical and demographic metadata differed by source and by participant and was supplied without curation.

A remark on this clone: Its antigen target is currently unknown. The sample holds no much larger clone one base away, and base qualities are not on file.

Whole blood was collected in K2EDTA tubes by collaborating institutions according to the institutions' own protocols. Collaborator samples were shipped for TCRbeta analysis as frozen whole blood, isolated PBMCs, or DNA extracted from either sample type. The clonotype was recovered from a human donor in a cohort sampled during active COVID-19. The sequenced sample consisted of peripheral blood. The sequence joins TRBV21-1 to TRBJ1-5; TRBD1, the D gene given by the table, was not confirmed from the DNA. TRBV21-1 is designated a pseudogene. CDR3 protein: CARNDRAFESNQPQHF. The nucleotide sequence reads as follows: TGTGCCAGAAACGACAGGGCCTTCGAAAGCAATCAGCCCCAGCATTTT.